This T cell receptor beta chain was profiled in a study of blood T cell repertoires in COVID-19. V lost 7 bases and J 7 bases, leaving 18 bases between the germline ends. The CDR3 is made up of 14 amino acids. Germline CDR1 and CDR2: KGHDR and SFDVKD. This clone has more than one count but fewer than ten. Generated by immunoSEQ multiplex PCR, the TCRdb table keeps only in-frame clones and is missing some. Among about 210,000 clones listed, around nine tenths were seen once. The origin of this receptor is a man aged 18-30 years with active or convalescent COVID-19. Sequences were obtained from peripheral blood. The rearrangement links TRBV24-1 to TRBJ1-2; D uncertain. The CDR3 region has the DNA TGTGCCACCAGGGGTAACAGTAACCTCGGTGGCTACACCTTC. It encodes CATRGNSNLGGYTF.